Below, 18 T cell receptor beta chains from the same sample are listed, as sequenced in a study of blood T cell repertoires in COVID-19 (dated by TCRdb to about 2020). Library construction relied on the immunoSEQ multiplex PCR assay. The immuneACCESS repertoire file appears here via TCRdb, limited to in-frame rearrangements. These files lack a portion of the clones; in checked studies, under half of the deficit traces to unresolved V genes, and the cause of the others is not known. For this sample the table gives tens of thousands of clones, of which roughly 90% were detected only once. The biggest ten clones account for roughly a sixth of the sample. The source material was peripheral blood. The receptors stem from an elderly man in a cohort sampled during active COVID-19.

The V call is TRBV25-1, the J call TRBJ1-4; D may be TRBD1 (6 bases). Germline CDR1 and CDR2: MGHDK and SYGVNS. This CDR3 region has 15 residues. Trimming stripped 8 bases from V and 7 bases from J, with 20 bases between. The DNA of the CDR3 is TGTGCCAGCTCTCTGGGGGGCGGGGGAGGTGAAAAACTGTTTTTT. Translating it yields CASSLGGGGGEKLFF.

The rearrangement links TRBV9 to TRBJ2-6; 7 nucleotides agree with TRBD1. The V gene end was trimmed by 3 bases and the J gene end by 0 bases; junction bases not matched to a gene: 15. The germline gives CDR1 SGDLS, CDR2 YYNGEE. This CDR3 is built from 20 residues. The chain's CDR3 is CASSERAGQAEFSGANVLTF. In DNA form, the CDR3 reads TGTGCCAGCAGCGAGAGGGCAGGACAGGCCGAATTCTCTGGGGCCAACGTCCTGACTTTC.

The chain uses TRBV7-9 and TRBJ2-3, with TRBD2 matching 8 bases. The CDR3 is 15 amino acids. The trim removed 6 bases at V and 3 bases at J, leaving 8 bases unmatched. From germline, CDR1 is SEHNR and CDR2 FQNEAQ (reference sequence). In nucleotides, the CDR3 is TGTGCCAGCAGGGGGAGTAGCGGGGTAACAGATACGCAGTATTTT. It is translated as CASRGSSGVTDTQYF. The full variable domain, completed using reference TRBV7-9 and TRBJ2-3, is DTGVSQNPRHKITKRGQNVTFRCDPISEHNRLYWYRQTLGQGPEFLTYFQNEAQLEKSRLLSDRFSAERPKGSFSTLEIQRTEQGDSAMYLCASRGSSGVTDTQYFGPGTRLTVL.

This clone was seen once. The rearrangement links TRBV2 to TRBJ2-1; 7 bases align to TRBD2. Germline assignment: CDR1 SNHLY and CDR2 FYNNEI. With V trimmed by 4 bases and J by 9 bases, 6 bases remained unmatched. The CDR3 totals 13 residues. The CDR3 bases are TGTGCCAGCAGTGTCCTAGCGGCCCTTGAGCAGTTCTTC. Protein: CASSVLAALEQFF.

The V call is TRBV5-4, the J call TRBJ2-2, with D unresolved. The CDR3 has 12 residues. CDR1 is SGHNT, CDR2 YYREEE, per germline (reference sequence). V was trimmed by 2 bases and J by 7 bases, leaving 6 bases between them. The CDR3 spells CASSFTGGELFF. In nucleotides, the CDR3 is TGTGCCAGCAGCTTTACCGGCGGGGAGCTGTTTTTT.

The rearrangement joins TRBV19 to TRBJ1-5; TRBD1 matches 7 bases. V lost 3 bases to trimming and J lost 4 bases; unmatched junction nucleotides: 9. The CDR3 runs to 16 residues. Germline CDR1 reads LNHDA; CDR2 reads SQIVND (reference sequence). CDR3 loop: CASSIPGRGVNQPQHF. CDR3 bases: TGTGCCAGTAGTATCCCCGGCAGGGGGGTTAATCAGCCCCAGCATTTT. Full variable domain (remainder filled in from reference TRBV19 and TRBJ1-5): DGGITQSPKYLFRKEGQNVTLSCEQNLNHDAMYWYRQDPGQGLRLIYYSQIVNDFQKGDIAEGYSVSREKKESFPLTVTSAQKNPTAFYLCASSIPGRGVNQPQHFGDGTRLSIL.

This clone was seen once. V is TRBV19 and J is TRBJ2-7; D gene unclear. V was trimmed by 1 base and J by 6 bases, leaving 13 bases between them. This CDR3 region has 14 residues. The germline gives CDR1 LNHDA, CDR2 SQIVND (reference sequence). The chain's CDR3 is CASSIAGYGSEQYF. The CDR3 DNA reads as TGTGCCAGTAGTATAGCAGGTTATGGTTCCGAGCAGTACTTC.

The chain employs TRBV6-5 and TRBJ2-1, with 8 bases lining up with TRBD2. This CDR3 has 15 residues. CDR1 and CDR2 (germline): MNHEY, SVGAGI. Trimming cost V 7 bases and J 9 bases; bases outside gene matches: 14. The CDR3 coding sequence is TGTGCCAGCACCCCGGCCGGGGGGGGCCGCGGTGAGCAGTTCTTC. Protein sequence: CASTPAGGGRGEQFF.

The chain recombines TRBV6-5 with TRBJ2-3; 12 bases align to TRBD2. The V and J ends lost 7 bases and 4 bases, in that order; junction bases with no gene match: 3. Germline CDR1 reads MNHEY; CDR2 reads SVGAGI. The length of the CDR3 is 14 residues. In DNA, the CDR3 is TGTGCCAGCACGACTAGCGGGGGTTCAGATACGCAGTATTTT. Protein sequence: CASTTSGGSDTQYF.

The chain is built from TRBV7-2 and TRBJ1-2; possibly TRBD1 for D (5 bases). V lost 1 base, J lost 4 bases, and 10 bases lay in between. CDR3 length: 14 amino acids. Germline values: CDR1 SGHTA, CDR2 FQGNSA. As DNA, the CDR3 is TGTGCCAGCAGCTTAGGGGCCGGGGGCTATGGCTACACCTTC. The encoded protein is CASSLGAGGYGYTF.

This chain uses TRBV24-1 with TRBJ2-5; tentative D call: TRBD1 (6 bases). Trimming took off 4 bases at V and 4 bases at J, with 9 bases between the two ends. Germline assignment: CDR1 KGHDR and CDR2 SFDVKD. The CDR3 contains 13 residues. The CDR3, as DNA: TGTGCCACCAGTGACGACAGGATAGAGACCCAGTACTTC. Its translation is CATSDDRIETQYF.

The rearrangement joins TRBV5-1 to TRBJ1-1; perhaps TRBD1 as D (6 bases). The CDR3 contains 17 residues. Germline values: CDR1 SGHRS, CDR2 YFSETQ. The V gene lost 2 bases and the J gene lost 0 bases, with 17 bases spanning the gap. CDR3 nucleotide sequence: TGCGCCAGCAGCTTACGCGGGGGCGCGGGGATGAACACTGAAGCTTTCTTT. Its protein product is CASSLRGGAGMNTEAFF.

V usage is TRBV3-1 (or the pseudogene TRBV3-2) and J usage is TRBJ2-3, with TRBD2 identical over 8 bases. The CDR3 is 17 residues long. The germline V gene encodes CDR1 LGHDT and CDR2 YNNKEL (reference sequence). J lost 4 bases, V lost 0 bases, and 9 bases had no gene match. The CDR3: CASSQDYAGGGADTQYF. CDR3 in DNA: TGTGCCAGCAGCCAAGATTACGCGGGGGGCGGGGCAGATACGCAGTATTTT.

V usage is TRBV5-4 and J usage is TRBJ2-3; 8 bases line up with TRBD2. Germline lookup yields CDR1 SGHNT and CDR2 YYREEE (reference sequence). With V trimmed by 0 bases and J by 1 base, 1 base remained unmatched. The CDR3 totals 15 residues. CDR3 amino acids: CASSLASGRTDTQYF. The CDR3, as DNA: TGTGCCAGCAGCTTGGCTAGCGGGCGCACAGATACGCAGTATTTT.

As regards this clone: A junction boundary mismatches the germline segment, possibly from a read error. The chain combines TRBV19 with TRBJ1-6; TRBD1 might be the D (5 bases). CDR3 length: 13 residues. Germline CDR1 LNHDA, CDR2 SQIVND (reference sequence). In DNA, the CDR3 is TGTGCCAGTAGTATAGAAGCAGGGCGCCAGGCGACGTTT. The encoded protein is CASSIEAGRQATF.

The V call is TRBV25-1, the J call TRBJ2-7; possibly TRBD1 for D (6 bases). The germline V gene has CDR1 MGHDK and CDR2 SYGVNS. The CDR3 is made up of 14 amino acids. V lost 8 bases to trimming and J lost 2 bases, with 16 bases between them. The CDR3 region has the DNA TGTGCCAGCGGAGAGCAGGGGTTGCCCTACGAGCAGTACTTC. Encoded protein: CASGEQGLPYEQYF.

This clone was detected ten times or more. The genes are TRBV5-4 and TRBJ2-3; possibly TRBD2 for D (5 bases). The CDR3 consists of 15 residues. Trimming removed 0 bases from V and 5 bases from J, with 13 bases in between. The germline CDR1 and CDR2 sequences are SGHNT and YYREEE (reference sequence). The chain's CDR3 is CASSLVPGRIDTQYF. The CDR3, as DNA: TGTGCCAGCAGCTTGGTGCCTGGGAGAATAGATACGCAGTATTTT.

This clone came up a few times. This specimen includes other DNA sequences encoding the same CDR3. J is TRBJ2-3 and V is TRBV10-3; TRBD2 aligns across 16 bases. This CDR3 comprises 15 residues. Germline lookup yields CDR1 ENHRY and CDR2 SYGVKD. V was clipped by 10 bases and J by 6 bases; unmatched bases: 7. CDR3 DNA sequence: TGTGCCACGGGGACTAGCGGGGGGGCAGGTGATACGCAGTATTTT. This sequence encodes CATGTSGGAGDTQYF.